This TCR beta chain was identified in a study of identifying expanded T cells in peripheral blood. Assay: immunoSEQ multiplex PCR; the TCRdb copy retains only in-frame clones and omits some. The profile shows approximately 110,000 clones, 88% of them singletons. A word on this clone: The antigen is not known.

The CDR3 runs to 18 residues. Germline V gene sequence: CDR1 SGHTA, CDR2 FQGTGA. Losses at the gene ends were 2 bases for V and 5 bases for J; bases not matched to a gene: 12. Study results and caveats: Differentially abundant clones: 0.95 to 1.5 between replicates, 16.4 at approximately 13 days, 19 to 20 at four. Clone count variance between approximately two-week samples rose with total template count.

Healthy donors had no documented immune events, such as infections, while sampled. The chain employs TRBV7-3 and TRBJ2-1, with 10 bases fitting TRBD2. The origin of this receptor is a person aged 18 to 75 in good health. Sequences were obtained from blood. The CDR3 DNA is TGTGCCAGCAGCTTAGGGGGAGCGGGAGGGCCTTGGAACAATGAGCAGTTCTTC. Its protein is CASSLGGAGGPWNNEQFF.